The source of this T cell receptor beta chain is a study of cytomegalovirus exposure and HLA in healthy donors. PCR amplification relied on 60 Vbeta primers (plus 13 Jbeta primers). TCRdb's copy holds only in-frame clones and misses some; the assay was immunoSEQ multiplex PCR. The sample carries over 90,000 clones, about 74% recorded once. V trimming: 5 bases; J trimming: 2 bases; junction bases outside the gene matches: 6. CDR1 and CDR2 (germline): SGHAT, FQNNGV. This CDR3 is built from 15 residues. Overall study results and limits: Generally TCR sequences proved uncommon, though certain public TCRs appeared in numerous donors. Confirmation was obtained in vitro that three CMV-associated chains are specific for CMV antigens. The investigators catalogued 150 or so TCR beta chains as cytomegalovirus-associated.

In regard to this clone: The antigen remains unidentified.

This sequence was found in a male donor in good health and CMV-seropositive. Sequenced sample: PBMCs. The J gene is TRBJ2-3, the V gene TRBV11-2, with 8 bases aligning to TRBD2. In DNA, the CDR3 is TGTGCCAGCAGCCCGGGACTAGATTCCACAGATACGCAGTATTTT. Amino acid sequence: CASSPGLDSTDTQYF.